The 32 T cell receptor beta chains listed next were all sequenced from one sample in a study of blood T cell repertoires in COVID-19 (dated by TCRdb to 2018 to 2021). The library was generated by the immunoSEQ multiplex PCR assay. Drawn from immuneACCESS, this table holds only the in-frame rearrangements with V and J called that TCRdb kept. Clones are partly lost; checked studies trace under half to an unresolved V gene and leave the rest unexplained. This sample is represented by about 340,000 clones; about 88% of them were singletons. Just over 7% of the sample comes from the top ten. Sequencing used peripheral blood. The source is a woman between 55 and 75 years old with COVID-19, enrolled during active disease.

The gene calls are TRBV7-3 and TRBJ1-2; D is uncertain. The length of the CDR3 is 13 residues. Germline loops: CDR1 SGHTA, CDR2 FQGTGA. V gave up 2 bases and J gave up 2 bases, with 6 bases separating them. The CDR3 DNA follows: TGTGCCAGCAGCTTACAGGCGAACTATGGCTACACCTTC. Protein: CASSLQANYGYTF.

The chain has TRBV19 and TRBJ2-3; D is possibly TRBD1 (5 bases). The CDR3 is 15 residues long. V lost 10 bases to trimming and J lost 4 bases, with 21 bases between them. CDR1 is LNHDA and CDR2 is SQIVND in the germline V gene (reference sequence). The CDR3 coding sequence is TGTGCCACTTCCCGGAGACAGACCCCCGCAGATACGCAGTATTTT. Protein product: CATSRRQTPADTQYF.

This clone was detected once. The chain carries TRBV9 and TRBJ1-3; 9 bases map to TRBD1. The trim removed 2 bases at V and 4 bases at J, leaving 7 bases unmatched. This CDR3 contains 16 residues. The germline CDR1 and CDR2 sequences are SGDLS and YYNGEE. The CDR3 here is CASSVSTGGTGNTIYF. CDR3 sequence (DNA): TGTGCCAGCAGCGTTTCCACAGGGGGCACCGGAAACACCATATATTTT. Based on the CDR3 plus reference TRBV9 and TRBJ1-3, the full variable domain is DSGVTQTPKHLITATGQRVTLRCSPRSGDLSVYWYQQSLDQGLQFLIQYYNGEERAKGNILERFSAQQFPDLHSELNLSSLELGDSALYFCASSVSTGGTGNTIYFGEGSWLTVV.

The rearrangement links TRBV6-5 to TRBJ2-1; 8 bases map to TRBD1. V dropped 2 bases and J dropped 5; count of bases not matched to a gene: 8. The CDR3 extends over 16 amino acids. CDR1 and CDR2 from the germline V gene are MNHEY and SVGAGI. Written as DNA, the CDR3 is TGTGCCAGCAGTTACAACCCCGGGACAGGCAACAATGAGCAGTTCTTC. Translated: CASSYNPGTGNNEQFF.

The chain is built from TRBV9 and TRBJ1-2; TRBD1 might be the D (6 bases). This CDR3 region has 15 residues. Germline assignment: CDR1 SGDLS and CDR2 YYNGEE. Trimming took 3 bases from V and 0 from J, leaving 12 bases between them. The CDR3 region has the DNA TGTGCCAGCAGCGCCCCACAGGGAGCTAACTATGGCTACACCTTC. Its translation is CASSAPQGANYGYTF.

The CDR3 DNA follows: TGTGCCACCAGTGATGGGACAGACTATGGCTACACCTTC. Amino acids: CATSDGTDYGYTF. The chain carries TRBV24-1 and TRBJ1-2; 7 bases align to TRBD1. The germline gives CDR1 KGHDR, CDR2 SFDVKD. CDR3 length: 13 residues. Trimming at V came to 3 bases and at J to 3 bases, leaving 0 bases not matched to a gene.

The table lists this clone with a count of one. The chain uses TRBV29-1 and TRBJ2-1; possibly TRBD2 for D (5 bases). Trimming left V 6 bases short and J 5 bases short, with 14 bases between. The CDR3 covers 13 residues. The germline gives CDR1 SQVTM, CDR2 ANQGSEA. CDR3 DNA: TGCAGCGTGGTCACCCCCGGGGACAATGAGCAGTTCTTC. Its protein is CSVVTPGDNEQFF.

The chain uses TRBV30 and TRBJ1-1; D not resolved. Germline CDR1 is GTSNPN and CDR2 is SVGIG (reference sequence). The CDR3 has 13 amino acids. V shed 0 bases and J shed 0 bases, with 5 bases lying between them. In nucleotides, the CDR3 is TGTGCCTGGAGTGTATCAATGAACACTGAAGCTTTCTTT. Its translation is CAWSVSMNTEAFF.

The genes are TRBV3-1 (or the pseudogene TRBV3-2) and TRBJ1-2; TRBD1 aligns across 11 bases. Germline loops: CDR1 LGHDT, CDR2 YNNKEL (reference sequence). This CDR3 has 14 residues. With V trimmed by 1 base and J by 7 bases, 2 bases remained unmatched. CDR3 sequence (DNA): TGTGCCAGCAGCCAAGTGGGACAGGGGGTTGGCTACACCTTC. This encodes CASSQVGQGVGYTF.

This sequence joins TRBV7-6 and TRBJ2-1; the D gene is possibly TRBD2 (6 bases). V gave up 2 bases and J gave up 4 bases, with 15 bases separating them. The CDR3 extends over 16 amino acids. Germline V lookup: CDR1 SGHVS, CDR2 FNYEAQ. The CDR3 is CASSLYASASYNEQFF. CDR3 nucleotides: TGTGCCAGCAGCTTATACGCTAGCGCAAGTTACAATGAGCAGTTCTTC.

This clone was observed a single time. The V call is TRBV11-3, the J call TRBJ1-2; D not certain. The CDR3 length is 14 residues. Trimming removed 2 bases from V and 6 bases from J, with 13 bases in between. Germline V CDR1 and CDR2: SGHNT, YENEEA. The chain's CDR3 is CASSLNVRSHGYTF. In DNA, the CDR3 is TGTGCCAGCAGCTTAAACGTGAGGTCGCATGGCTACACCTTC.

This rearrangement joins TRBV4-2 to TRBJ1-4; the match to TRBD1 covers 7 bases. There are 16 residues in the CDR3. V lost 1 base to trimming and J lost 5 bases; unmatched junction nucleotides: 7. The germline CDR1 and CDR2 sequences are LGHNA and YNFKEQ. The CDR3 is CASSQVSNRGNEKLFF. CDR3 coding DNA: TGTGCCAGCAGCCAAGTATCTAACAGGGGAAATGAAAAACTGTTTTTT.

CDR3: CASTTSGYTDTQYF. The CDR3 nucleotides are TGCGCCAGCACTACTAGCGGCTACACAGATACGCAGTATTTT. This rearrangement joins TRBV5-1 to TRBJ2-3, with 8 bases matching TRBD2. Germline trimming cut 6 bases from V and 2 bases from J; bases unmatched to any gene: 5. Germline CDR1 is SGHRS and CDR2 is YFSETQ. The CDR3 is 14 residues long.

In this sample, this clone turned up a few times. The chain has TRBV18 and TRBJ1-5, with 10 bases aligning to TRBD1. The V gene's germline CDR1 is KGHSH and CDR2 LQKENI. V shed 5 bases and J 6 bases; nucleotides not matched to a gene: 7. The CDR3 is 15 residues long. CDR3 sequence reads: CASSYGTGVIQPQHF. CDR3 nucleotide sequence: TGTGCCAGCTCATACGGGACAGGGGTAATTCAGCCCCAGCATTTT.

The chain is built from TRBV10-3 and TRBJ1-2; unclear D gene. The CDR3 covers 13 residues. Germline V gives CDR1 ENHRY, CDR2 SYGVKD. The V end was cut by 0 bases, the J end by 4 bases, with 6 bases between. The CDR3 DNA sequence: TGTGCCATCAGTGAGTCAGAGCTCTATGGCTACACCTTC. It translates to CAISESELYGYTF.

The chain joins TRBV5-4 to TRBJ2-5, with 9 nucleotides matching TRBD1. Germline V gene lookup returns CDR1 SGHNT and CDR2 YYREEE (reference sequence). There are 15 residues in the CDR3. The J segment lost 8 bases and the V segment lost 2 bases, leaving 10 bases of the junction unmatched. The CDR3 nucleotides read TGTGCCAGCAGCTTCCGCCCGACAGGGGGGGGAACCCAGTACTTC. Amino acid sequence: CASSFRPTGGGTQYF.

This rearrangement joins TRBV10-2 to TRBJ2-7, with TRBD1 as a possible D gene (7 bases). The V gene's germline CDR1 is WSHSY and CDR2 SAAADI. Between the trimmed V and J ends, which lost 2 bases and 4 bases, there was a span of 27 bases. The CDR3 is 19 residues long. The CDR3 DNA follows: TGCGCCAGCAGTGAGGGGGGGCGGGGATGGTGGACAGGTGAATACGAGCAGTACTTC. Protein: CASSEGGRGWWTGEYEQYF.

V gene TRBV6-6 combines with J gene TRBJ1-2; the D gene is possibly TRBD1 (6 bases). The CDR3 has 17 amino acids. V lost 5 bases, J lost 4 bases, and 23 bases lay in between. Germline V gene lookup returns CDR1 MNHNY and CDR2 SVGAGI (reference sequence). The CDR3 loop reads CASSPLRGKGIIYGYTF. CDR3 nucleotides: TGTGCCAGCAGTCCGCTAAGGGGGAAGGGAATAATCTATGGCTACACCTTC.

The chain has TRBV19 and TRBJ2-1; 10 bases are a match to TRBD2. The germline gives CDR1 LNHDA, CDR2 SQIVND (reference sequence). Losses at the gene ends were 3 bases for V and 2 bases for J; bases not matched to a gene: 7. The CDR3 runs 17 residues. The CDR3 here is CASSIERGGLAYNEQFF. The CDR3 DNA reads TGTGCCAGTAGTATCGAGCGGGGGGGACTCGCCTACAATGAGCAGTTCTTC.

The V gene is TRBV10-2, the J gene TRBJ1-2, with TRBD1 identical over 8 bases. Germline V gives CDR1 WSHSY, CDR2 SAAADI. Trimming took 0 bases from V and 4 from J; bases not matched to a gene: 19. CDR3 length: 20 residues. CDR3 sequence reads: CASSESAEMGGRGRGYGYTF. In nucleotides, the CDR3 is TGCGCCAGCAGTGAGTCGGCGGAAATGGGTGGCAGGGGGCGCGGCTATGGCTACACCTTC.

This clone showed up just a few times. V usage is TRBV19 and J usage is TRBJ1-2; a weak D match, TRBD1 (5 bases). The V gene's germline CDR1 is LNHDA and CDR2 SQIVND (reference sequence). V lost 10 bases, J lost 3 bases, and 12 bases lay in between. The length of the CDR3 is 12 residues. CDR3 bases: TGTGCCACGGGGGGTCTTGACTATGGCTACACCTTC. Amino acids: CATGGLDYGYTF.

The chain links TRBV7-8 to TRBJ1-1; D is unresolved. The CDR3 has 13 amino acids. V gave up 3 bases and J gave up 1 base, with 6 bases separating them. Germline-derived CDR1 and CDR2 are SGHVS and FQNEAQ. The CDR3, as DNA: TGTGCCAGCAGCTTCTCCGGGAACACTGAAGCTTTCTTT. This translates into CASSFSGNTEAFF.

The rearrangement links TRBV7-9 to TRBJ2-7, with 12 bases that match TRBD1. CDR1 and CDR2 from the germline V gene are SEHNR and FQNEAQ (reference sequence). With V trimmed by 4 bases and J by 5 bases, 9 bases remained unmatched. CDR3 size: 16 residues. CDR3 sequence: CASSSYPGQGADEQYF. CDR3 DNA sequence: TGTGCCAGCAGCTCCTATCCGGGACAGGGGGCTGACGAGCAGTACTTC.

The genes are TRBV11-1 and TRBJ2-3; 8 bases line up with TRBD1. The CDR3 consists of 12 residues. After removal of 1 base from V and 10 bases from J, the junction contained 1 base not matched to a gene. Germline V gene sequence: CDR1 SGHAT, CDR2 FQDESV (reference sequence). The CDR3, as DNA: TGTGCCAGCAGCTTAGAGGGACAGGCGCAGTATTTT. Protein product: CASSLEGQAQYF.

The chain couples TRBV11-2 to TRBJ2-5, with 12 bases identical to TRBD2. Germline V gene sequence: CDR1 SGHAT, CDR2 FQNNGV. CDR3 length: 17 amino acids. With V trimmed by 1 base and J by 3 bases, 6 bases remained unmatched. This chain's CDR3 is CASSLVRLAGEKETQYF. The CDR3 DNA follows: TGTGCCAGCAGCTTAGTCCGACTAGCGGGGGAAAAAGAGACCCAGTACTTC.

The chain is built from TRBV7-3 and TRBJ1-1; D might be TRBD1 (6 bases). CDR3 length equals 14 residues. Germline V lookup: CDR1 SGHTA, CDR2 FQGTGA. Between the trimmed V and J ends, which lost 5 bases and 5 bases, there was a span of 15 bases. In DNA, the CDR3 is TGTGCCAGCAGCCGAACCCAGGGGCGGACTGAAGCTTTCTTT. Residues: CASSRTQGRTEAFF.

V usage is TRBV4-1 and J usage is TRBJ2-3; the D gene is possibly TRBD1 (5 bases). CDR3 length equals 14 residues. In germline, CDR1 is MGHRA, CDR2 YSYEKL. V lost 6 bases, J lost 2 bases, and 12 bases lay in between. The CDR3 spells CASRGRANTDTQYF. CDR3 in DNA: TGCGCCAGCAGAGGCAGGGCGAACACAGATACGCAGTATTTT.

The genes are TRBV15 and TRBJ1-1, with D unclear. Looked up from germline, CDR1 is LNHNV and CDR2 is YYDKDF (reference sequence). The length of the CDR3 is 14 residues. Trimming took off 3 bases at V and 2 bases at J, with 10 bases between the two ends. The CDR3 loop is CATSSPDFNTEAFF. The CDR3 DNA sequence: TGTGCCACCAGCAGCCCGGACTTCAACACTGAAGCTTTCTTT.

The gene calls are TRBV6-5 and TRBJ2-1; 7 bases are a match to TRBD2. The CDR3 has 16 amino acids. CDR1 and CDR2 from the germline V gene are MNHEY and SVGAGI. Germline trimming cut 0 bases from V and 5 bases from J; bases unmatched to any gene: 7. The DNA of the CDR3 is TGTGCCAGCAGTTACTCGACGATGGGGGGGAACAATGAGCAGTTCTTC. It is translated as CASSYSTMGGNNEQFF.

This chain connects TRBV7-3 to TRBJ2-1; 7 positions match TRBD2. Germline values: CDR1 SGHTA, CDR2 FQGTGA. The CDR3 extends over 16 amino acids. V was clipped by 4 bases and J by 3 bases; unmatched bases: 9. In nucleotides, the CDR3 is TGTGCCAGCAGCTCCGGGAGGCTAGTTGACTACAATGAGCAGTTCTTC. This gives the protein CASSSGRLVDYNEQFF.

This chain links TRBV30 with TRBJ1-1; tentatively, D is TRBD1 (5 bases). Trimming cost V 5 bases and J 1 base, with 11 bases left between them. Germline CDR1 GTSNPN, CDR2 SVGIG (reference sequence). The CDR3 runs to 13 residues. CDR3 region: CAWAPTGNTEAFF. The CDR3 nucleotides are TGTGCCTGGGCCCCAACAGGGAACACTGAAGCTTTCTTT.

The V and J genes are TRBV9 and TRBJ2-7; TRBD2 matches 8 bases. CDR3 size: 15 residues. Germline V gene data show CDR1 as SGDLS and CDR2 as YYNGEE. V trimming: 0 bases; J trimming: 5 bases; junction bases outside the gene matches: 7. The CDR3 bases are TGTGCCAGCAGCGTAGGCGGGGGGCAGTCCCACGAGCAGTACTTC. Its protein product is CASSVGGGQSHEQYF.